This T cell receptor (beta chain) was recorded in a study of CD8 T cells in ankylosing spondylitis. Preparation of TCR beta libraries was done by quantitative 5'-RACE with molecular barcodes. In TCRdb, the 5' RACE reads were re-called with MiXCR into one record per CDR3 protein. Of approximately 500,000 distinct CDR3 sequences detected, more than 9.5% appear once; the ten largest clones hold around 6.8%. Trimming took 0 bases from V and 7 from J, leaving 6 bases between them. Germline assignment: CDR1 DFQATT and CDR2 SNEGSKA (reference sequence). The CDR3 sequence is 12 residues long. This clonotype was seen more than once but under ten times. Its antigen is undetermined. Overall study findings and caveats: A TCR beta motif of 7 or 8 highly homologous variants appeared characteristic of ankylosing spondylitis blood. Clones linked with disease were CD8+ and fairly uncommon in the peripheral blood. Reportedly, disease-linked clones are significantly enriched in ankylosing spondylitis patients' matched synovial fluid. A number of the motif variants had already been described in reactive arthritis synovial fluid and blood.

Sequenced material: blood, either unsorted or a sorted T cell fraction (not recorded which). This sequence joins TRBV20-1 and TRBJ2-2; no reliable D call. The TCR comes from a male donor with ankylosing spondylitis. The CDR3 nucleotides read TGCAGTGCTAGAGACCGGATCGGGGAGCTGTTTTTT. Translating it yields CSARDRIGELFF.